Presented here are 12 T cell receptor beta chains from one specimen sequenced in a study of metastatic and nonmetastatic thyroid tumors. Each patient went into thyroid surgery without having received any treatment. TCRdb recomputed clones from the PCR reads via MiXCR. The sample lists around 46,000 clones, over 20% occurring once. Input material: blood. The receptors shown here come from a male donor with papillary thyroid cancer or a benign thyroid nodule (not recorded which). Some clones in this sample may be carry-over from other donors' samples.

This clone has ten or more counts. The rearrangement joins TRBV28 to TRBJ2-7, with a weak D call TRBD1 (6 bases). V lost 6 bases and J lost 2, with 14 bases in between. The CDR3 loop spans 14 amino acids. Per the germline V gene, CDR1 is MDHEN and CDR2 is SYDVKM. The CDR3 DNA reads TGTGCCAGCAGGGGACATATCTCGACCTACGAGCAGTACTTC. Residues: CASRGHISTYEQYF.

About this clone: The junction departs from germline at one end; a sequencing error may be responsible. The CDR3 reads CACSATLGTSGAYEQYF. DNA for the CDR3: TGTGCCTGTAGTGCGACCTTAGGGACTAGCGGAGCCTACGAGCAGTACTTC. The chain employs TRBV30 and TRBJ2-7; TRBD2 agrees at 11 bases. The germline CDR1 and CDR2 sequences are GTSNPN and SVGIG (reference sequence). The CDR3 is made up of 17 amino acids. Variable domain in full (rest from reference TRBV30 and TRBJ2-7): SQTIHQWPATLVQPVGSPLSLECTVEGTSNPNLYWYRQAAGRGLQLLFYSVGIGQISSEVPQNLSASRPQDRQFILSSKKLLLSDSGFYLCACSATLGTSGAYEQYFGPGTRLTVT.

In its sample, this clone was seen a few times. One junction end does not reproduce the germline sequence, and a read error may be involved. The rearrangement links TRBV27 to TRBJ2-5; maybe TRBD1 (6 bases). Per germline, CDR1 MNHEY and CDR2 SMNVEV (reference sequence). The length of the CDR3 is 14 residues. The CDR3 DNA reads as TGTGCCAGCAGTCTAAAGGACAGCCAAGAGAGCCAGTACTTC. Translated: CASSLKDSQESQYF.

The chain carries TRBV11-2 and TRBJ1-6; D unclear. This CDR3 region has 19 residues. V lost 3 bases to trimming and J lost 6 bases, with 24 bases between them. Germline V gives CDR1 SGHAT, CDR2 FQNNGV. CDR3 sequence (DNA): TGTGCCAGCAGCTTTGACCCGTTGACGGACCGCCGGGGTAATTCACCCCTCCACTTT. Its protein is CASSFDPLTDRRGNSPLHF.

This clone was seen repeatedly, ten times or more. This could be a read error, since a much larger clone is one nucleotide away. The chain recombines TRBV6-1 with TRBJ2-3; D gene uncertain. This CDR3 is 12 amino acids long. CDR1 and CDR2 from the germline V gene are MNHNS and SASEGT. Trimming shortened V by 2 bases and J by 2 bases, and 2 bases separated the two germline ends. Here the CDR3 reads CASSENTDTQYF. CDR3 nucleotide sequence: TGTGCCAGCAGTGAAAACACAGATACGCAGTATTTT.

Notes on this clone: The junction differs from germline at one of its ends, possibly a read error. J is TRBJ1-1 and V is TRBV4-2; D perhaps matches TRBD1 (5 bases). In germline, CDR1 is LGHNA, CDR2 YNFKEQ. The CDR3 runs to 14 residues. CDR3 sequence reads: CTSRAPLMDTEAFF. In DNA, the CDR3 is TGTACCAGCAGGGCCCCTTTAATGGACACTGAAGCTTTCTTT.

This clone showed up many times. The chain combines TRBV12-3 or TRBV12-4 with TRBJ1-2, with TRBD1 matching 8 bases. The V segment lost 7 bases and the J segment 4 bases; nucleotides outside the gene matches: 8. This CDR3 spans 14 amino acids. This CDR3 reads CASTPDRESYGYTF. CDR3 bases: TGTGCCAGCACCCCGGACAGGGAAAGCTATGGCTACACCTTC.

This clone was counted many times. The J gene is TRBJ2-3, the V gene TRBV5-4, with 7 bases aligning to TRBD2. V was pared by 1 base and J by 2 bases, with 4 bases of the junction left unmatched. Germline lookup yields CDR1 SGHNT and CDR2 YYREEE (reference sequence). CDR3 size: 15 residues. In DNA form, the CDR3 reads TGTGCCAGCAGCTTGCCCGGGACTAACACAGATACGCAGTATTTT. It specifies CASSLPGTNTDTQYF.

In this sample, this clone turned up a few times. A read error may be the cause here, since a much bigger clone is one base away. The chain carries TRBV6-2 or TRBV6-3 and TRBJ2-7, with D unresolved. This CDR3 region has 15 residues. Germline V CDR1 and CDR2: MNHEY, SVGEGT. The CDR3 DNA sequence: TGTGCCAGCATCCCGTCAGATCCCCTCCTCTACGGGCAGTACTTC. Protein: CASIPSDPLLYGQYF.

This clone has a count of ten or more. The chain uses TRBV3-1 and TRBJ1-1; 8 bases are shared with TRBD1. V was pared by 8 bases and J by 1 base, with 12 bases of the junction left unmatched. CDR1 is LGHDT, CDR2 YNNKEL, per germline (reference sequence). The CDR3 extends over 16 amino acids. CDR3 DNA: TGTGCCAGCGCCAGGTTGGCGGGACAGGCGAACACTGAAGCTTTCTTT. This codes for CASARLAGQANTEAFF. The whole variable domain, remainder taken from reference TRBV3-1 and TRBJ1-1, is DTAVSQTPKYLVTQMGNDKSIKCEQNLGHDTMYWYKQDSKKFLKIMFSYNNKELIINETVPNRFSPKSPDKAHLNLHINSLELGDSAVYFCASARLAGQANTEAFFGQGTRLTVV.

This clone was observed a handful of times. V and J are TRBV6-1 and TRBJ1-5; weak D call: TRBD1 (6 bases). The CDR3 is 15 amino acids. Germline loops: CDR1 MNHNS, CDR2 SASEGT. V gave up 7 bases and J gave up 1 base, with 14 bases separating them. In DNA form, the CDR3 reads TGTGCCAGCACAGGGGCTGGGGTAAGCAATCAGCCCCAGCATTTT. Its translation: CASTGAGVSNQPQHF.

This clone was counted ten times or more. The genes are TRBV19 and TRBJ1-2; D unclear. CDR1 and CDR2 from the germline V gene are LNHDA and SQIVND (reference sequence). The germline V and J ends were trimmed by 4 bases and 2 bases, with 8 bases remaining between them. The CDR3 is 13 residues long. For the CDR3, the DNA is TGTGCCAGTAGTAGAGGGCCGAACTATGGCTACACCTTC. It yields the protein CASSRGPNYGYTF.